These 6 T cell receptor beta chains came from one sample sequenced in a study of T cells in Graves' hyperthyroidism and ophthalmopathy. The source material, RNA transcripts, was used to amplify TCR beta CDR3 regions. With the HTBI primer set, the TCR CDR3 went through a first round of RT-PCR. TCRdb re-derived calls from the multiplex PCR reads in MiXCR, one entry per CDR3 protein. The repertoire holds around 720,000 distinct CDR3 sequences, with just over 35% as singletons. The source material was blood. The receptor set was obtained from a woman aged 40-49 years with Graves' hyperthyroidism.

For the CDR3, the DNA is TGTGCCAGCAGCTACCGGGGACAGGGGGCTACTGACGAGCAGTACTTC. Translation gives CASSYRGQGATDEQYF. The V and J genes are TRBV7-2 and TRBJ2-7, with 12 bases matching TRBD1. This CDR3 is 16 amino acids long. Germline values: CDR1 SGHTA, CDR2 FQGNSA. V lost 4 bases and J lost 5; bases outside the gene matches: 9. Together with reference TRBV7-2 and TRBJ2-7, the CDR3 gives the full variable domain: GAGVSQSPSNKVTEKGKDVELRCDPISGHTALYWYRQSLGQGLEFLIYFQGNSAPDKSGLPSDRFSAERTGGSVSTLTIQRTQQEDSAVYLCASSYRGQGATDEQYFGPGTRLTVT.

This chain uses TRBV2 with TRBJ2-1, with D possibly matching TRBD2 (5 bases). V was trimmed by 8 bases and J by 10 bases, leaving 9 bases between them. Germline V CDR1 and CDR2: SNHLY, FYNNEI. The CDR3 consists of 10 residues. Here the CDR3 DNA reads TGTGCCAGCTGCGAGGGCGAGCAGTTCTTC. It encodes CASCEGEQFF.

This clonotype came up a few times. The V and J genes are TRBV28 and TRBJ2-7, with D perhaps TRBD1 (6 bases). The ends were cut back, 4 bases at V and 1 base at J, with 11 bases in the middle. The length of the CDR3 is 14 residues. The V gene's germline CDR1 is MDHEN and CDR2 SYDVKM. CDR3 nucleotides: TGTGCCAGCAGTTCAACCACAGGGTCCTACGAGCAGTACTTC. Residues: CASSSTTGSYEQYF.

The chain's CDR3 is CASSLQGYNEKLFF. CDR3 DNA sequence: TGTGCCAGCAGCTTACAGGGGTATAATGAAAAACTGTTTTTT. The chain employs TRBV5-8 and TRBJ1-4; 7 bases fit TRBD1. This CDR3 has 14 residues. V shed 2 bases, J shed 4 bases, and the junction held 2 bases outside the gene matches. The germline V gene has CDR1 SGHTS and CDR2 YDEGEE.

A word on this clonotype: Its ends do not fully match the called genes, so a read error is possible. This chain joins TRBV7-9 and TRBJ1-5; D may be TRBD1 (6 bases). CDR1 and CDR2 from the germline V gene are SEHNR and FQNEAQ (reference sequence). This CDR3 region has 12 residues. The CDR3 is CATSRDNQRQHF. The CDR3, as DNA: TGTGCCACCAGTCGGGACAATCAGCGCCAGCATTTT.

This clonotype was counted only a few times. This chain connects TRBV7-2 to TRBJ1-6, with D uncertain. Deletions cut 11 bases from V and 4 bases from J, with 18 bases between. The CDR3 covers 15 residues. From germline, CDR1 is SGHTA and CDR2 FQGNSA. In DNA, the CDR3 is TGTGCCTGGAGTAACAGCCGATCTTATAATTCACCCCTCCACTTT. It yields the protein CAWSNSRSYNSPLHF.